The 14 T cell receptor beta chains below come from one sample, sequenced in a study of T cells in Graves' hyperthyroidism and ophthalmopathy (dated by TCRdb to the late 2010s). Library generation was performed with multiplex PCR. The instrument given in TCRdb is Illumina HiSeq 2000. The TCR beta CDR3 regions were amplified from RNA transcripts. The first round of RT-PCR for the TCR CDR3 was performed with the HTBI primer set and the Qiagen OneStep RT-PCR kit. Through fastp at Q25 and MiXCR, TCRdb rebuilt clones from the public reads, retaining in-frame beta chains. Rows with a matching CDR3 protein are joined into one entry that keeps the most common DNA and genes. The sample table records under 650,000 distinct CDR3 sequences; around 15% of these occur just once. The ten largest clones capture 3% to 4.5% of the sample. Input material: blood. Every receptor here comes from a woman in her thirties with Graves' hyperthyroidism.

The rearrangement joins TRBV7-2 to TRBJ2-7; 9 bases are a match to TRBD1. V was clipped by 1 base and J by 4 bases; unmatched bases: 5. Germline values: CDR1 SGHTA, CDR2 FQGNSA. The CDR3 is 15 residues long. The DNA for the CDR3 is TGTGCCAGCAGCTTAGGGGGGACAGGGACTTACGAGCAGTACTTC. Protein sequence: CASSLGGTGTYEQYF.

The chain links TRBV5-1 to TRBJ2-1, with 12 nucleotides matching TRBD2. Looked up from germline, CDR1 is SGHRS and CDR2 is YFSETQ. The CDR3 spans 22 residues. Trimming took 3 bases from V and 0 from J; bases not matched to a gene: 19. The CDR3 reads CASSSPGLAGLGRVSSYNEQFF. The CDR3 coding sequence is TGCGCCAGCAGCTCCCCCGGACTAGCGGGATTGGGGCGCGTTAGCTCCTACAATGAGCAGTTCTTC.

This clonotype was detected only a few times. The chain combines TRBV20-1 with TRBJ2-1, with D uncertain. V gave up 5 bases and J gave up 1 base, with 12 bases separating them. This CDR3 has 14 residues. Germline assignment: CDR1 DFQATT and CDR2 SNEGSKA (reference sequence). The CDR3 DNA reads as TGCAGTGCTCAACTCGACATTTCCTACAATGAGCAGTTCTTC. Translating gives CSAQLDISYNEQFF.

Notes on this clonotype: A much larger clone differs from this one at a single base, so this may be a read error. This chain links TRBV7-2 with TRBJ2-7; D remains unclear. This CDR3 is built from 14 residues. Germline CDR1 SGHTA, CDR2 FQGNSA. CDR3 in DNA: TGTGCCTGCAGCTTAGATTTTTCAGGTTACGAGCAGTACTTC. Protein sequence: CACSLDFSGYEQYF.

This clonotype showed up many times. CDR3 DNA: TGTGCCAGCAGCCAAGGTATCCCTCGGATTAACACTGAAGCTTTCTTT. Translated, it gives CASSQGIPRINTEAFF. The rearrangement uses TRBV3-1 and TRBJ1-1, with D hard to call. CDR1 and CDR2 from the germline V gene are LGHDT and YNNKEL (reference sequence). V was cut by 1 base and J by 2 bases, with 14 bases left in between. There are 16 residues in the CDR3.

This chain connects TRBV27 to TRBJ2-7; 9 bases agree with TRBD1. CDR1 is MNHEY, CDR2 SMNVEV, per germline (reference sequence). This CDR3 spans 17 amino acids. J lost 4 bases, V lost 8 bases, and 18 bases had no gene match. In nucleotides, the CDR3 is TGTGCCAGCGATGCCGGGACAGGGAACGGTAAAGCGTACGAGCAGTACTTC. Translated, it gives CASDAGTGNGKAYEQYF.

This clonotype was seen many times. The chain combines TRBV27 with TRBJ1-6; D uncertain. Germline-derived CDR1 and CDR2 are MNHEY and SMNVEV (reference sequence). Trimming took off 5 bases at V and 7 bases at J, with 3 bases between the two ends. This CDR3 has 11 residues. The CDR3 reads CASSENSPLHF. The CDR3 DNA reads TGTGCCAGCAGTGAAAATTCACCCCTCCACTTT.

This clonotype turned up a few times. The chain employs TRBV4-1 and TRBJ2-7, with D hard to call. In germline, CDR1 is MGHRA, CDR2 YSYEKL. Trimming cost V 1 base and J 4 bases, with 14 bases left between them. The CDR3 consists of 15 residues. CDR3 protein: CASSQVSLIGYEQYF. CDR3 bases: TGCGCCAGCAGCCAAGTTTCCCTGATAGGGTACGAGCAGTACTTC.

This clonotype was counted at least ten times. The chain links TRBV27 to TRBJ2-1; D possibly corresponds to TRBD2 (7 bases). This CDR3 has 15 amino acids. The V gene's germline CDR1 is MNHEY and CDR2 SMNVEV (reference sequence). V dropped 6 bases and J dropped 1 base, with 13 bases sitting between them. The CDR3 DNA reads TGTGCCAGCAGAGAAGGGGGGGGGTCCTACAATGAGCAGTTCTTC. Its translation is CASREGGGSYNEQFF.

Only one count was recorded for this clonotype. CDR3 loop: CASSLLGAVEKLFF. DNA of the CDR3: TGTGCCAGCAGTCTACTTGGGGCCGTTGAAAAACTGTTTTTT. The chain employs TRBV28 and TRBJ1-4; tentatively, D is TRBD1 (5 bases). Per the germline V gene, CDR1 is MDHEN and CDR2 is SYDVKM. V lost 5 bases and J 7 bases, leaving 14 bases between the germline ends. The CDR3 contains 14 residues.

This clonotype was seen repeatedly, ten times or more. The chain joins TRBV30 to TRBJ1-1; D perhaps matches TRBD1 (5 bases). The CDR3 totals 12 residues. Germline assignment: CDR1 GTSNPN and CDR2 SVGIG (reference sequence). V shed 4 bases and J shed 3 bases, with 9 bases lying between them. The CDR3 spells CAWIGGDTEAFF. The DNA of the CDR3 is TGTGCCTGGATCGGGGGGGACACTGAAGCTTTCTTT.

In this sample, this clonotype turned up many times. The chain is built from TRBV12-3 or TRBV12-4 and TRBJ2-1; D might be TRBD1 (5 bases). This CDR3 region has 13 residues. Trimming removed 6 bases from V and 12 bases from J, with 18 bases in between. The CDR3 bases are TGTGCCAGCAGCCTGCTCAGGGCAGGAAGGCAGTTCTTC. Its translation: CASSLLRAGRQFF.

V is TRBV12-3 or TRBV12-4 and J is TRBJ2-3, with 10 bases identical to TRBD2. This CDR3 is 14 amino acids long. Trimming took 6 bases from V and 3 from J; bases not matched to a gene: 3. CDR3 DNA sequence: TGTGCCAGCAGACTAGCGGGAAGAACAGATACGCAGTATTTT. This sequence encodes CASRLAGRTDTQYF.

This clonotype was seen many times. V and J are TRBV12-3 or TRBV12-4 and TRBJ2-3; D is ambiguous. The CDR3 loop spans 13 amino acids. With 5 bases removed from V and 7 bases from J, the gap between germline ends came to 13 bases. The CDR3 DNA reads TGTGCCAGCAGTCACCTGGCGGAGCATACGCAGTATTTT. Translation: CASSHLAEHTQYF.